Below, 7 T cell receptor beta chains from the same sample are listed, as sequenced in a study of CD8+CD57+ T cells in acquired aplastic anemia. Genomic DNA constituted the template upon which TCR beta VDJ and CDR3 profiling was performed. From the reads, TCRdb called clonotypes with MiXCR, one entry per CDR3 protein. The sample lists around 200,000 distinct CDR3 sequences, nearly 50% occurring once. It was patients with CD8+CD57+ cell expansion by flow cytometry who were chosen for sequencing. Material for sequencing was sorted CD4+, CD8+, or CD8+CD57+ T cells (not recorded which) from PBMCs. The receptors come from a human donor with aplastic anemia.

This clonotype was seen repeatedly, ten times or more. V is TRBV11-2 and J is TRBJ2-1; 10 bases map to TRBD1. The CDR3 loop spans 14 amino acids. Trimming took 7 bases from V and 4 from J; bases not matched to a gene: 4. Germline lookup yields CDR1 SGHAT and CDR2 FQNNGV. The DNA for the CDR3 is TGTGCCAGCATTCGGGGACAGGGGTACAATGAGCAGTTCTTC. Its translation: CASIRGQGYNEQFF.

This clonotype was seen ten or more times. V is TRBV7-9 and J is TRBJ2-7; a possible D gene is TRBD2 (6 bases). Germline lookup yields CDR1 SEHNR and CDR2 FQNEAQ (reference sequence). The CDR3 covers 14 residues. V dropped 7 bases and J dropped 7 bases, with 20 bases sitting between them. The CDR3, as DNA: TGTGCCAGCACAACGGAGCGGGCGGTTGGGGAGCAGTACTTC. This gives the protein CASTTERAVGEQYF.

This chain uses TRBV25-1 with TRBJ1-2, with D perhaps matching TRBD1 (6 bases). This CDR3 has 13 residues. Germline V gene lookup returns CDR1 MGHDK and CDR2 SYGVNS. V was shortened by 5 bases and J by 2 bases, with 9 bases between the two germline ends. The CDR3 region has the DNA TGTGCCAGCAGTAAACAGGGAAACTATGGCTACACCTTC. Translated, it gives CASSKQGNYGYTF.

This chain joins TRBV7-6 and TRBJ2-3; 10 nucleotides match TRBD2. Trimming cost V 5 bases and J 2 bases; bases outside gene matches: 7. The CDR3 is 16 amino acids. Germline V gives CDR1 SGHVS, CDR2 FNYEAQ. The DNA for the CDR3 is TGTGCCAGCAGCGACAGGACTAGCGGTTACACAGATACGCAGTATTTT. Translation gives CASSDRTSGYTDTQYF. The variable domain in full, with the rest retrieved from reference TRBV7-6 and TRBJ2-3, is GAGVSQSPRYKVTKRGQDVALRCDPISGHVSLYWYRQALGQGPEFLTYFNYEAQQDKSGLPNDRFSAERPEGSISTLTIQRTEQRDSAMYRCASSDRTSGYTDTQYFGPGTRLTVL.

V is TRBV2 and J is TRBJ1-6, with 10 nucleotides matching TRBD1. CDR1 SNHLY and CDR2 FYNNEI come from the germline V gene. The CDR3 is made up of 15 amino acids. The ends lost 4 bases at V and 8 bases at J; junction bases unmatched: 5. CDR3 region: CASSVTGGRDSPLHF. The CDR3 DNA reads as TGTGCCAGCAGTGTGACAGGGGGCAGGGATTCACCCCTCCACTTT.

This clonotype showed up just a few times. V usage is TRBV18 and J usage is TRBJ2-1; 11 bases match TRBD2. In germline, CDR1 is KGHSH, CDR2 LQKENI. V lost 2 bases and J lost 3; bases outside the gene matches: 0. This CDR3 spans 15 amino acids. CDR3 residues: CASSPTSGGYNEQFF. The CDR3 nucleotides read TGTGCCAGCTCACCAACTAGCGGGGGCTACAATGAGCAGTTCTTC.

The table lists this clonotype with a count of one. The chain employs TRBV7-9 and TRBJ2-7, with a possible D match to TRBD2 (6 bases). V was pared by 5 bases and J by 6 bases, with 8 bases between. The CDR3 contains 11 residues. CDR1 SEHNR and CDR2 FQNEAQ come from the germline V gene (reference sequence). The CDR3 coding sequence is TGTGCCAGCAGCACGACTAGCGAGCAGTACTTC. It translates to CASSTTSEQYF. The full variable domain, completed using reference TRBV7-9 and TRBJ2-7, is DTGVSQNPRHKITKRGQNVTFRCDPISEHNRLYWYRQTLGQGPEFLTYFQNEAQLEKSRLLSDRFSAERPKGSFSTLEIQRTEQGDSAMYLCASSTTSEQYFGPGTRLTVT.